The T cell receptor beta chain under discussion was sequenced for a study of blood T cell repertoires in COVID-19. As for the study in general: From the United States, Italy and Spain came samples of acute and convalescent COVID-19. Nucleic acid was either cDNA or gDNA, and it came from T cells, B-cell-depleted T cells, or PBMCs.

This clone was picked up one time. Study processing details: Using reference gene primer amplification, nucleated cell counts were estimated. TCRdb's table, derived via immunoSEQ multiplex PCR, lists solely in-frame clones and lacks some. V and J calls and clone size are those listed in that table; D and trimming were worked out from the DNA. In the table there are about 180,000 clones, 80% to 90% of which are singletons. Germline V gene sequence: CDR1 MDHEN, CDR2 SYDVKM. The germline V and J ends were trimmed by 2 bases and 4 bases, with 14 bases remaining between them. The CDR3 sequence is 15 residues long.

Sequenced input: peripheral blood. This TCR derives from a man aged 45-65 years with active or convalescent COVID-19. The chain carries TRBV28 and TRBJ1-2, with D unresolved. CDR3 nucleotide sequence: TGTGCCAGCAGTTTAGTTGTCGGAGCGGGCTATGGCTACACCTTC. Translation gives CASSLVVGAGYGYTF.